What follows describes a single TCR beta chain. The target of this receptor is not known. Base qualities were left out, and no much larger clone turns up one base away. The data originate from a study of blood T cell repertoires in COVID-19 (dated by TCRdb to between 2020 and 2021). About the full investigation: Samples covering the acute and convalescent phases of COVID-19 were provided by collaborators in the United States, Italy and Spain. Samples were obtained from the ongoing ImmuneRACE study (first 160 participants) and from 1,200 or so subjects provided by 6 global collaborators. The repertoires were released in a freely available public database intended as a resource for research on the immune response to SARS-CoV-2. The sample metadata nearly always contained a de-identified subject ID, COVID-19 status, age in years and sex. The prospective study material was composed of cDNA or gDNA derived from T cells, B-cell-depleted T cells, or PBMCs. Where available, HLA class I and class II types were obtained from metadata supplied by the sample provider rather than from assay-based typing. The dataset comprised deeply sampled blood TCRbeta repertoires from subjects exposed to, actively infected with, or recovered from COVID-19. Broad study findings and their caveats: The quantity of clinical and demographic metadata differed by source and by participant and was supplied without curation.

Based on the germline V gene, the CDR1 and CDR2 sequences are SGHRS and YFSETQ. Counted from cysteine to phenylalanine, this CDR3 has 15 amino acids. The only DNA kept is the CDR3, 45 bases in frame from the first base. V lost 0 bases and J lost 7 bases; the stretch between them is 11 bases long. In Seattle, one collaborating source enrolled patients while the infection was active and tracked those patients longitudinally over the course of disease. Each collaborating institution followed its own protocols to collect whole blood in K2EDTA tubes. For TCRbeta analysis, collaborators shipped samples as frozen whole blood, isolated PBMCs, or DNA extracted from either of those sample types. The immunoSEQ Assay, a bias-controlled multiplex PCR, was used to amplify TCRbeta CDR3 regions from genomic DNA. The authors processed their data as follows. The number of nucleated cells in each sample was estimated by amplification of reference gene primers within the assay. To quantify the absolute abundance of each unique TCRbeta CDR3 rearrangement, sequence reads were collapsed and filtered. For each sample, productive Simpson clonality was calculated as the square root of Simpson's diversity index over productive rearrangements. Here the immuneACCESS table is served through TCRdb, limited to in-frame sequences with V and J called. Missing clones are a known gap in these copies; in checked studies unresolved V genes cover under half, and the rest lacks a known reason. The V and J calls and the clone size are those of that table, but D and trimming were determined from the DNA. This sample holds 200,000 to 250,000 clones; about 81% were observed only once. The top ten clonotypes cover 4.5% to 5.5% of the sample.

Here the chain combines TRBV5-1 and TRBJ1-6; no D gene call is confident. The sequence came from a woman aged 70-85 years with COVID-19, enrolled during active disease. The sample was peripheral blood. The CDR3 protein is CASSLGVQLNSPLHF. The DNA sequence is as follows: TGCGCCAGCAGCTTGGGAGTACAGTTAAATTCACCCCTCCACTTT.